The present entry profiles one TCR beta chain with its context. The specificity of this receptor is unknown. The sample holds no much larger clone one base away, and base qualities are not on file. The data derive from a study of Graves' ophthalmopathy and Graves' hyperthyroidism (dated by TCRdb to between 2017 and 2018). Notes on the research overall: Peripheral blood samples were taken at the time of initial diagnosis, before any treatment was given. The study used TCR beta repertoire signatures to distinguish Graves' ophthalmopathy from Graves' hyperthyroidism and to predict progression to ophthalmopathy. In total, around 130 blood samples were TCR-sequenced: 43 ophthalmopathy, some 75 hyperthyroidism and around 17 hyperthyroidism-to-ophthalmopathy patients. To explore V-J signatures distinguishing ophthalmopathy from hyperthyroidism, a discovery set of under 110 patients (more than 40 ophthalmopathy, roughly 60 stable hyperthyroidism) was enrolled. For independent validation, a separate cohort was made up of 18 hyperthyroidism patients plus 17 patients who later progressed from hyperthyroidism to ophthalmopathy. In about six hyperthyroidism patients, the T-cell repertoire of thyroid tissue was compared with the T-cell repertoire of blood. Following sampling, methimazole starting at 30 mg daily was administered to hyperthyroidism patients, and high-dose intravenous methylprednisolone was administered to ophthalmopathy patients. The approximately 90 discovery patients were randomly split 7:3 into training and test sets.

For repertoire sequencing, the TCR beta CDR3 regions were amplified from RNA transcripts. The first round was an RT-PCR using HTBI primers with the Qiagen OneStep RT-PCR kit, and this first round was followed by a second-round multiplex PCR, then size selection and purification. Libraries were sequenced on an Illumina HiSeq2000 using paired-end 100 bp reads. Processing in the source paper ran as follows. Reads were processed with SOAPnuke, discarding reads with adapters, uncalled bases, mean Phred below 15, or no exact constant-primer or identifier match. COPE v1.2.5 was used to merge the high-quality paired reads. Each unique nucleotide sequence was defined as a clonotype, and clonotypes were aligned to IMGT TRB V, D and J references with MiTCR v1.1. The analysis was limited to V-J combinations with a frequency above 0.0001, which together covered approximately 99% of repertoires. A TCR clonal expansion and chaos score per V-J combination was defined as the ratio of F50 clonal expansion to chaos observed in the TCRdist matrix. Welch's t-statistics and random forest were used to reduce the features to approximately 13 V-J combinations, which were then used as input to a naive Bayes classifier. Thyroid-blood repertoire similarity was quantified with the Morisita-Horn index. TCRdb reprocessing: public reads trimmed at Q25 with fastp, clones called with MiXCR, in-frame beta chains kept. When rows share a CDR3 protein, they turn into one entry using the most common DNA and genes. These V and J calls are TCRdb output, not the study's own analysis. Present in this sample are some 160,000 distinct CDR3 sequences, around 40% of which were seen just once. 8% to 9% of the sample is in the top ten clones.

Study-level results and caveats: In cross-validation, the 13-signature model distinguished ophthalmopathy from stable hyperthyroidism with roughly 90% sensitivity and about 84% specificity, and in the test set the corresponding values were approximately 80% and 75%. In validation, the model predicted ophthalmopathy progression with nearly 71% sensitivity and approximately 78% specificity; some 13 predicted patients were CT-confirmed with GO in a median of roughly 6.8 months. No statistical method was used to set the sample size in advance, and the investigators knew which group each participant was assigned to. Most expanded thyroid clonotypes with a frequency above 0.001 also appeared in blood, which suggests that blood repertoires may reflect the immune response in the thyroid.

CDR1 is given as MDHEN and CDR2 as SYDVKM, both from the germline V gene. Between the V and J ends, shortened by 5 bases and 3 bases respectively, the junction contains 7 bases. The CDR3 goes from the cysteine to the phenylalanine over 12 residues. Only CDR3 DNA is held: 36 bases, read in frame from base 1. The ophthalmopathy patients had moderately to severely active disease, with a Clinical Activity Score of 3 or higher, a NOSPECS grade of 4 or higher, and a disease duration of less than 3 months. Patients with other autoimmune diseases, uncontrolled infections, pregnancy or lactation were excluded from the study. Clinical symptoms, serum thyroxine, TRAb, thyroid ultrasound and orbital computed tomography were used for diagnosis. PBMCs were isolated from roughly 10 ml of fresh peripheral blood by Ficoll-Paque density gradient centrifugation. Trizol reagent was used to extract the total RNA, and its quality was then checked on an Agilent 2100 Bioanalyzer.

The sequence was obtained from a man under 40 with Graves' ophthalmopathy. Donor details come from another sample of the same person, matched by shared clones. Recombination joined TRBV28 with TRBJ1-2, with the identity of the D gene unclear. Source material: peripheral blood. In nucleotide form, the sequence is TGTGCCAGCAGTGCACAATACTATGGCTACACCTTC. This yields the protein CASSAQYYGYTF.